The 21 T cell receptor beta chains below all came from one sample that was sequenced in a study of T cells in Graves' hyperthyroidism and ophthalmopathy (dated by TCRdb to 2018 to 2020). The library came from multiplex PCR. TCRdb shows the sequencer as Illumina HiSeq 2000. Amplification of TCR beta CDR3 regions was carried out from RNA transcripts. A first-round RT-PCR of the TCR CDR3 used the HTBI primer set with the Qiagen OneStep RT-PCR kit. In-frame beta chains were kept once TCRdb had trimmed the public reads at Q25 with fastp and called clones with MiXCR. CDR3 protein duplicates are merged, each entry listing the most common genes and DNA. The table for this sample lists a few hundred thousand distinct CDR3 sequences; approximately 18% of them were counted only once. The top ten clonotypes cover 35% to 45% of the sample. Material: blood. These TCRs come from a man aged 18 to 30 with Graves' ophthalmopathy.

This clonotype was seen at least ten times. The chain uses TRBV25-1 and TRBJ1-1; D might be TRBD1 (6 bases). The germline CDR1 and CDR2 sequences are MGHDK and SYGVNS. This CDR3 has 14 residues. V was cut by 6 bases and J by 4 bases, with 15 bases left in between. The chain's CDR3 is CASRSGGRGTEAFF. In DNA form, the CDR3 reads TGTGCCAGCAGGTCCGGGGGGCGGGGCACTGAAGCTTTCTTT.

This clonotype was seen repeatedly, ten times or more. The chain carries TRBV12-3 or TRBV12-4 and TRBJ1-1; D gene unclear. V was cut by 7 bases and J by 6 bases, with 15 bases left in between. The CDR3 contains 13 residues. CDR3 coding DNA: TGTGCCAGCAATCAGGTTATGGGGTCTGAAGCTTTCTTT. This translates into CASNQVMGSEAFF.

This clonotype was seen at least ten times. This rearrangement joins TRBV6-2 or TRBV6-3 to TRBJ2-5; 10 bases are a match to TRBD2. The V gene end was trimmed by 4 bases and the J gene end by 2 bases; junction bases not matched to a gene: 4. This CDR3 comprises 15 residues. Germline CDR1 MNHEY, CDR2 SVGEGT. CDR3 region: CASSSSGGLQETQYF. CDR3 sequence (DNA): TGTGCCAGCAGTTCTAGCGGGGGTCTACAAGAGACCCAGTACTTC.

This clonotype showed up many times. This chain connects TRBV3-1 to TRBJ1-2; D call uncertain. V was trimmed by 2 bases and J by 8 bases, leaving 15 bases between them. The CDR3 loop spans 14 amino acids. Per germline, CDR1 LGHDT and CDR2 YNNKEL (reference sequence). The CDR3 is CASSQPDRLSGYTF. The CDR3, as DNA: TGTGCCAGCAGCCAACCCGACCGTCTGTCGGGCTACACCTTC. Complete variable domain (other parts from reference TRBV3-1 and TRBJ1-2): DTAVSQTPKYLVTQMGNDKSIKCEQNLGHDTMYWYKQDSKKFLKIMFSYNNKELIINETVPNRFSPKSPDKAHLNLHINSLELGDSAVYFCASSQPDRLSGYTFGSGTRLTVV.

Concerning this clonotype itself: This may be a read error: a much more frequent sequence differs by one nucleotide. This chain uses TRBV3-1 with TRBJ1-2, with a tentative D call TRBD1 (6 bases). This CDR3 has 16 amino acids. CDR1 is LGHDT and CDR2 is YNNKEL in the germline V gene (reference sequence). V was clipped by 4 bases and J by 4 bases, with 19 bases between them. This CDR3 reads CASSLDADGGLYGYTF. Here the CDR3 DNA reads TGTGCCAGCAGCCTAGACGCCGACGGGGGGCTCTATGGCTACACCTTC.

This clonotype was counted only a few times. The chain combines TRBV19 with TRBJ2-3, with 9 bases identical to TRBD2. V lost 4 bases and J lost 0; bases outside the gene matches: 8. CDR1 and CDR2 (germline): LNHDA, SQIVND (reference sequence). The CDR3 runs 17 residues. For the CDR3, the DNA is TGTGCCAGTAGTACGTCTAGCGGGGTGTACAGCACAGATACGCAGTATTTT. This encodes CASSTSSGVYSTDTQYF.

This clonotype occurred many times. The genes are TRBV3-1 and TRBJ1-1, with D unclear. The CDR3 is 12 residues long. The germline V gene encodes CDR1 LGHDT and CDR2 YNNKEL (reference sequence). The V gene lost 0 bases and the J gene lost 11 bases, with 10 bases spanning the gap. The CDR3 region has the DNA TGTGCCAGCAGCCAAGACCAGAGGTGGGCTTTCTTT. Its protein is CASSQDQRWAFF. Based on the CDR3 plus reference TRBV3-1 and TRBJ1-1, the full variable domain is DTAVSQTPKYLVTQMGNDKSIKCEQNLGHDTMYWYKQDSKKFLKIMFSYNNKELIINETVPNRFSPKSPDKAHLNLHINSLELGDSAVYFCASSQDQRWAFFGQGTRLTVV.

The sample holds many counts of this clonotype. The chain employs TRBV20-1 and TRBJ2-5; 7 bases align to TRBD2. This CDR3 contains 14 residues. The germline V gene has CDR1 DFQATT and CDR2 SNEGSKA (reference sequence). V lost 6 bases, J lost 2 bases, and 9 bases stayed unmatched. As DNA, the CDR3 is TGCAGTGCGCCCTCTAGCGGTGTTCAAGAGACCCAGTACTTC. As protein: CSAPSSGVQETQYF.

This clonotype was counted ten times or more. The genes are TRBV27 and TRBJ2-7; 13 positions agree with TRBD2. Trimming at V came to 2 bases and at J to 2 bases, leaving 0 bases not matched to a gene. Germline CDR1 reads MNHEY; CDR2 reads SMNVEV (reference sequence). This CDR3 is 15 amino acids long. CDR3 DNA: TGTGCCAGCAGTTTAGGGACTAGCGGGGCCTACGAGCAGTACTTC. It is translated as CASSLGTSGAYEQYF.

This clonotype has just a few counts. The rearrangement links TRBV29-1 to TRBJ1-4; TRBD1 is a possible D gene (5 bases). This CDR3 has 14 residues. V lost 6 bases to trimming and J lost 4 bases, with 15 bases between them. Per germline, CDR1 SQVTM and CDR2 ANQGSEA. The chain's CDR3 is CSVGEELLNEKLFF. The CDR3 nucleotides are TGCAGCGTAGGGGAGGAGCTACTTAATGAAAAACTGTTTTTT.

There are many counts of this clonotype. V usage is TRBV11-2 and J usage is TRBJ2-2, with TRBD2 identical over 11 bases. CDR1 is SGHAT and CDR2 is FQNNGV in the germline V gene. Trimming at V came to 7 bases and at J to 0 bases, leaving 10 bases not matched to a gene. This CDR3 is built from 18 residues. The DNA of the CDR3 is TGTGCCAGCACCGTCGGCCTAGCGGGGGGCCCGAACACCGGGGAGCTGTTTTTT. Its translation is CASTVGLAGGPNTGELFF. Variable domain in full (rest from reference TRBV11-2 and TRBJ2-2): EAGVAQSPRYKIIEKRQSVAFWCNPISGHATLYWYQQILGQGPKLLIQFQNNGVVDDSQLPKDRFSAERLKGVDSTLKIQPAKLEDSAVYLCASTVGLAGGPNTGELFFGEGSRLTVL.

The CDR3 sequence is CASSLSQGSNEQYF. CDR3 coding DNA: TGTGCCAGCAGTTTATCCCAGGGGAGCAACGAGCAGTACTTC. The chain employs TRBV12-3 or TRBV12-4 and TRBJ2-7; D is perhaps TRBD1 (6 bases). The length of the CDR3 is 14 residues. The V end lost 2 bases, the J end lost 5 bases, and 13 bases lay between the germline ends.

The chain joins TRBV6-1 to TRBJ2-7; TRBD1 aligns across 7 bases. The V gene end was trimmed by 8 bases and the J gene end by 0 bases; junction bases not matched to a gene: 4. The CDR3 length is 13 residues. The germline gives CDR1 MNHNS, CDR2 SASEGT. CDR3 nucleotide sequence: TGTGCCAGCGGGGACAGAGCCTCCTACGAGCAGTACTTC. This encodes CASGDRASYEQYF.

A few counts support this clonotype. The chain links TRBV20-1 to TRBJ2-7; D tentatively reads TRBD1 or TRBD2 (6 bases each). Germline V gene data show CDR1 as DFQATT and CDR2 as SNEGSKA (reference sequence). This CDR3 has 11 residues. V was trimmed by 8 bases and J by 1 base, leaving 9 bases between them. This chain's CDR3 is CSQGGSYEQYF. In DNA, the CDR3 is TGCAGTCAAGGGGGGTCCTACGAGCAGTACTTC.

This clonotype was recorded a few times. The V and J genes are TRBV19 and TRBJ1-1; 11 bases match TRBD1. Germline-derived CDR1 and CDR2 are LNHDA and SQIVND (reference sequence). The J segment lost 0 bases and the V segment lost 1 base, leaving 4 bases of the junction unmatched. The CDR3 loop spans 17 amino acids. CDR3 DNA sequence: TGTGCCAGTAGTATAGCTCCGGGACAGGGGGTGAACACTGAAGCTTTCTTT. Translating gives CASSIAPGQGVNTEAFF.

The rearrangement links TRBV4-3 to TRBJ1-4, with D perhaps TRBD1 (5 bases). The V gene's germline CDR1 is LGHNA and CDR2 YSLEER. CDR3 length: 15 amino acids. Trimming stripped 4 bases from V and 9 bases from J, with 18 bases between. CDR3 nucleotides: TGCGCCAGCAGCCCTTTCCAGCGGGACGGTAAAAAACTGTTTTTT. This encodes CASSPFQRDGKKLFF.

This sequence joins TRBV6-2 or TRBV6-3 and TRBJ2-1; 8 bases fit TRBD2. J gave up 5 bases and V 5 bases, and 8 bases lay outside the gene matches. Germline V gene sequence: CDR1 MNHEY, CDR2 SVGEGT. CDR3 length: 15 amino acids. CDR3 region: CASSQIAGRDNEQFF. CDR3 bases: TGTGCCAGCAGTCAGATAGCGGGAAGGGACAATGAGCAGTTCTTC.

This clonotype was seen many times. The gene calls are TRBV7-2 and TRBJ1-3, with TRBD1 identical over 7 bases. The CDR3 length is 14 residues. Germline V lookup: CDR1 SGHTA, CDR2 FQGNSA. V shed 4 bases, J shed 4 bases, and the junction held 4 bases outside the gene matches. The CDR3 here is CASSSQGPGNTIYF. CDR3 sequence (DNA): TGTGCCAGCAGCTCACAGGGGCCGGGAAACACCATATATTTT.

V is TRBV10-1 and J is TRBJ1-3; D not resolved. Germline CDR1 reads WNHNN; CDR2 reads SYGVQD (reference sequence). This CDR3 region has 15 residues. V lost 4 bases, J lost 4 bases, and 14 bases lay in between. CDR3 nucleotide sequence: TGCGCCAGCAGTGGGTCGTCCGGATCGGGAAACACCATATATTTT. Translation gives CASSGSSGSGNTIYF.

This clonotype appeared a few times. V usage is TRBV27 and J usage is TRBJ2-6; possible D gene TRBD2, 5 bases. The germline CDR1 and CDR2 sequences are MNHEY and SMNVEV (reference sequence). This CDR3 is 19 amino acids long. The V end was cut by 5 bases, the J end by 1 base, with 21 bases between. CDR3 amino acids: CASSILPGSASSGANVLTF. The DNA for the CDR3 is TGTGCCAGCAGTATACTTCCGGGATCCGCCTCATCTGGGGCCAACGTCCTGACTTTC.

For this clonotype: A read error may account for a junction end that differs from germline. The chain couples TRBV2 to TRBJ2-1, with TRBD1 matching over 12 bases. This CDR3 spans 13 amino acids. Germline V lookup: CDR1 SNHLY, CDR2 FYNNEI. CDR3 sequence reads: CASSDSSGTGGIF. The DNA of the CDR3 is TGTGCCAGCAGTGACAGCTCCGGGACAGGGGGCATCTTC.